Listed below are T cell receptor beta chains from one sample, sequenced in a study of T cells in Graves' hyperthyroidism and ophthalmopathy. TCRdb reanalysed the multiplex PCR reads using MiXCR and keeps one entry per CDR3 protein. The sample contains some 770,000 distinct CDR3 sequences, about 15% of which appear only once. The material sequenced was blood. The receptors were sampled from a man between 18 and 29 years old with Graves' hyperthyroidism. Each CDR3 is given without its conserved first and last residue. Fields, in order: V gene, J gene, CDR3 protein.

TRBV24-1	TRBJ2-1	ATSSRGASGINYNEQF
TRBV7-2	TRBJ2-1	ASSPLAGAAYNEQF
TRBV28	TRBJ2-7	ASSLRLAHEQY
TRBV7-9	TRBJ2-1	ASSLGQVNNEQF
TRBV28	TRBJ2-1	ASSLQGRREQF
TRBV6-1	TRBJ1-2	ASSDPGGYYGYT
TRBV6-2/TRBV6-3	TRBJ2-7	ASWQAGRPYEQY
TRBV25-1	TRBJ1-2	ASSVTGWHGYT
TRBV7-8	TRBJ2-6	ASSLPGAPISGANVLT
TRBV20-1	TRBJ1-1	RPGTEAF
TRBV19	TRBJ2-5	ASSIEGRKTQY
TRBV27	TRBJ2-1	ASSKLAGGGPDEQF
TRBV24-1	TRBJ2-2	ATSDSGRNTGGLF
TRBV6-1	TRBJ2-3	ASTTSGPSTDTQY
TRBV28	TRBJ1-1	ASRVGTGGTEAF
TRBV9	TRBJ2-3	ASSAWQGSDTQY
TRBV5-1	TRBJ2-5	ASSSPPSGQETQY
TRBV15	TRBJ2-7	ATSRSGAPGQY
TRBV29-1	TRBJ1-2	SVAWDGDYGYT
TRBV12-3/TRBV12-4	TRBJ2-1	ASSVPGRFWSSYNEQF
TRBV18	TRBJ2-2	ASSPPFSGTNTGELF
TRBV24-1	TRBJ2-7	ATSGQGAEQY
TRBV7-2	TRBJ2-1	ASSLPRTSGSRVSYNEQF
TRBV6-5	TRBJ2-7	ASSYSLADDREQY